Listed below are T cell receptor beta chains from one sample, sequenced in a study of blood T cell repertoires in COVID-19. The method was immunoSEQ multiplex PCR; TCRdb's version includes in-frame clones alone and lacks a portion of them. The sample consists of approximately 260,000 clones, just under 90% of them appearing once. Input material: PBMCs or T cells enriched from blood (not recorded which). Every receptor here comes from a woman in her sixties who had recovered from COVID-19. Each CDR3 is given without its conserved first and last residue. Each record gives: J gene, V gene, CDR3 protein.

J gene: TRBJ2-3
V gene: TRBV7-2
CDR3 protein: ASSWTSAGDTQY

J gene: TRBJ1-3
V gene: TRBV13
CDR3 protein: ASSLENEQGISGNTIY

J gene: TRBJ2-2
V gene: TRBV19
CDR3 protein: ASSGRGGSRELF

J gene: TRBJ2-7
V gene: TRBV5-1
CDR3 protein: ASSLGRTGPNYEQY

J gene: TRBJ2-2
V gene: TRBV2
CDR3 protein: ASTGEGTGELF

J gene: TRBJ1-2
V gene: TRBV28
CDR3 protein: ASSLGRDVYGYT

J gene: TRBJ1-1
V gene: TRBV30
CDR3 protein: AWSGAGVRNTEAF

J gene: TRBJ1-5
V gene: TRBV15
CDR3 protein: ATSKGGEGPNQPQH

J gene: TRBJ1-2
V gene: TRBV6-5
CDR3 protein: ASMRAGGYT

J gene: TRBJ2-7
V gene: TRBV10-3
CDR3 protein: AALDRDHEQY

J gene: TRBJ1-1
V gene: TRBV19
CDR3 protein: ASPQGAHTEAF

J gene: TRBJ1-3
V gene: TRBV18
CDR3 protein: ASSSAGTGAGNTIY

J gene: TRBJ2-2
V gene: TRBV6-5
CDR3 protein: ASSYSTGNTGELF

J gene: TRBJ1-5
V gene: TRBV27
CDR3 protein: ASSLSGTGVQPQH

J gene: TRBJ1-1
V gene: TRBV7-9
CDR3 protein: ASSRVFAHTEAF

J gene: TRBJ1-4
V gene: TRBV7-3
CDR3 protein: ASSRDGSNEKLF

J gene: TRBJ1-1
V gene: TRBV10-3
CDR3 protein: AIRPGGGGTEAF

J gene: TRBJ1-6
V gene: TRBV11-2
CDR3 protein: ASSLEADSSYNSPLH

J gene: TRBJ2-1
V gene: TRBV6-6
CDR3 protein: ASSYSLAGVNEQF

J gene: TRBJ1-4
V gene: TRBV9
CDR3 protein: ASSPGTRIVNEKLF

J gene: TRBJ2-7
V gene: TRBV7-9
CDR3 protein: ASSVRDRYYEQY

J gene: TRBJ1-2
V gene: TRBV28
CDR3 protein: ASSLLPQAYGYT

J gene: TRBJ2-2
V gene: TRBV7-6
CDR3 protein: ASSLALRGSHTGELF

J gene: TRBJ1-5
V gene: TRBV6-2/TRBV6-3
CDR3 protein: ASSTRGDHQPQH

J gene: TRBJ2-2
V gene: TRBV4-1
CDR3 protein: ASSRSRVPGNTGELF

J gene: TRBJ2-1
V gene: TRBV7-3
CDR3 protein: ASSLTAGGSYNEQF

J gene: TRBJ2-1
V gene: TRBV5-8
CDR3 protein: ASSSAIALPSYNEQF

J gene: TRBJ1-2
V gene: TRBV6-5
CDR3 protein: ASSFHRGIDYGYT

J gene: TRBJ1-2
V gene: TRBV28
CDR3 protein: ASSPLRGVGYGYT

J gene: TRBJ2-1
V gene: TRBV5-4
CDR3 protein: ASRDSSGSSTKQF